This T cell receptor beta chain was recorded in a study of T cell responses to AZD1222 COVID-19 vaccine. The assay was immunoSEQ multiplex PCR, and TCRdb's table has in-frame clones only and misses some. This table has about 120,000 clones, around 88% appearing once. Sequencing was performed on peripheral blood, taken 28 days after the second AZD1222 dose. This TCR derives from an adult who received the AZD1222 COVID-19 vaccine.

DNA of the CDR3: TGTGCCACCAGGAAACTAGCGGGGGTCCAAGAGACCCAGTACTTC. It translates to CATRKLAGVQETQYF. This chain links TRBV15 with TRBJ2-5; 11 nucleotides match TRBD2. The CDR3 totals 15 residues. Losses at the gene ends were 6 bases for V and 1 base for J; bases not matched to a gene: 4. Germline lookup yields CDR1 LNHNV and CDR2 YYDKDF (reference sequence).